What follows is one T cell receptor beta chain and its context. The sample comes from a study of blood T cell repertoires in COVID-19. Germline CDR1 and CDR2: KGHDR and SFDVKD. Trimming took off 5 bases at V and 3 bases at J, with 10 bases between the two ends. The CDR3 loop spans 14 amino acids. Produced via immunoSEQ multiplex PCR; TCRdb's table is partial and in-frame only. The sample records under 200,000 clones, approximately 80% being singletons. The sample was peripheral blood. V gene TRBV24-1 combines with J gene TRBJ2-1, with D maybe TRBD2 (5 bases). The source is a woman aged 60-70 years with acute or convalescent COVID-19. CDR3 protein: CATSGGGGYNEQFF. CDR3 nucleotide sequence: TGTGCCACCAGTGGAGGTGGAGGCTACAATGAGCAGTTCTTC.